The 7 T cell receptor beta chains in this list originate from one sample, sequenced in a study of response to subunit inactivated influenza vaccine. TCRdb called the RT-PCR reads again in MiXCR, with one record for every CDR3 protein. The sample carries about 540,000 distinct CDR3 sequences, roughly 25% recorded once. The same data also went into a second study, on T cells expressing NK-cell markers. That work contributes: The authors made TCR beta cDNA libraries by 5'RACE template switching. This switching added a universal primer site and UMIs.

Here the sequenced sample was CD4+ T cells sorted from PBMCs, taken 12 days after vaccination. The receptors derive from a man aged 50-59 years who received an inactivated influenza vaccine.

The gene calls are TRBV20-1 and TRBJ2-1; 7 bases match TRBD1. V shed 3 bases and J 0 bases; nucleotides not matched to a gene: 11. This CDR3 has 17 amino acids. CDR1 DFQATT and CDR2 SNEGSKA come from the germline V gene (reference sequence). CDR3 DNA sequence: TGCAGTGCTAGGCCACAAACAGGGACAGCCTCCTACAATGAGCAGTTCTTC. It is translated as CSARPQTGTASYNEQFF.

The chain joins TRBV19 to TRBJ1-3; the D is unclear. Looked up from germline, CDR1 is LNHDA and CDR2 is SQIVND (reference sequence). The CDR3 length is 14 residues. V dropped 3 bases and J dropped 3 bases, with 9 bases sitting between them. CDR3 nucleotide sequence: TGTGCCAGTAGTATTTCCAGCCTTGGAAACACCATATATTTT. Amino acids: CASSISSLGNTIYF.

The V call is TRBV30, the J call TRBJ2-3; D is unresolved. Between the trimmed V and J ends, which lost 3 bases and 7 bases, there was a span of 8 bases. The length of the CDR3 is 11 residues. The germline V gene has CDR1 GTSNPN and CDR2 SVGIG (reference sequence). Here the CDR3 reads CAWSPLHTQYF. The CDR3 DNA reads TGTGCCTGGAGCCCCCTACATACGCAGTATTTT.

The chain employs TRBV6-5 and TRBJ1-5; a weak D match, TRBD1 (5 bases). The V gene's germline CDR1 is MNHEY and CDR2 SVGAGI. This CDR3 contains 16 residues. Trimming cost V 2 bases and J 2 bases, with 13 bases left between them. CDR3 sequence: CASSYTGLVGNQPQHF. The CDR3 coding sequence is TGTGCCAGCAGTTACACGGGACTGGTGGGCAATCAGCCCCAGCATTTT.

The chain carries TRBV5-6 and TRBJ2-7; no clear D. The CDR3 is 16 residues long. Germline V lookup: CDR1 SGHDT, CDR2 YYEEEE. Trimming pared 0 bases from V and 2 bases from J, leaving 15 bases between. The CDR3 DNA reads as TGTGCCAGCAGCTTGGGTTTTCGGACGAACACCTACGAGCAGTACTTC. This codes for CASSLGFRTNTYEQYF.

This sequence joins TRBV6-2 or TRBV6-3 and TRBJ1-5; maybe TRBD1 (5 bases). Germline V gene data show CDR1 as MNHEY and CDR2 as SVGEGT. The V and J ends lost 6 bases and 0 bases respectively, with 12 bases between them. The length of the CDR3 is 15 residues. Here the CDR3 reads CASRDSIYSNQPQHF. The CDR3 DNA reads as TGTGCCAGCAGAGACAGCATTTATAGCAATCAGCCCCAGCATTTT.

There are a few counts of this clonotype. The V gene is TRBV28, the J gene TRBJ2-5; unclear D gene. Germline lookup yields CDR1 MDHEN and CDR2 SYDVKM. The CDR3 is made up of 13 amino acids. The V end was cut by 7 bases, the J end by 5 bases, with 14 bases between. The CDR3, as DNA: TGTGCCAGCACCCAAGACCCTAGGGAGACCCAGTACTTC. Translating it yields CASTQDPRETQYF.